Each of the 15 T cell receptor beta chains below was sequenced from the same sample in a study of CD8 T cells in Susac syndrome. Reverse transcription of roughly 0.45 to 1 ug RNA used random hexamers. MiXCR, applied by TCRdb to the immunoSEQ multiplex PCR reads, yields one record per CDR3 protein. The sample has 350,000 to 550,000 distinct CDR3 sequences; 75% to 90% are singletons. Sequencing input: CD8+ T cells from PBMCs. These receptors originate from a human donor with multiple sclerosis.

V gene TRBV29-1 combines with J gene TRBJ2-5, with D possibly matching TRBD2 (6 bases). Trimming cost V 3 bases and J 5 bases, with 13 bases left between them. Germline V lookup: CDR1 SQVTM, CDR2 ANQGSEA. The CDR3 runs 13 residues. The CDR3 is CSVDGAGWETQYF. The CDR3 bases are TGCAGCGTTGATGGGGCGGGGTGGGAGACCCAGTACTTC.

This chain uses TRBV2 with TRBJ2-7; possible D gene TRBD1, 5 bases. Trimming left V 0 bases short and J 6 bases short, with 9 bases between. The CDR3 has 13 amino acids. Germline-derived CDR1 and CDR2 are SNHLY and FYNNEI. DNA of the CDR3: TGTGCCAGCAGTGAAGCGGGGCGTGCCGAGCAGTACTTC. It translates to CASSEAGRAEQYF.

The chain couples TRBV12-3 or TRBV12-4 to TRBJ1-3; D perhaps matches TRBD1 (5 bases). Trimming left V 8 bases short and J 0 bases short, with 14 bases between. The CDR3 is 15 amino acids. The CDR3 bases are TGTGCCAGCTTCCCTGGGGGTTACTCTGGAAACACCATATATTTT. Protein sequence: CASFPGGYSGNTIYF.

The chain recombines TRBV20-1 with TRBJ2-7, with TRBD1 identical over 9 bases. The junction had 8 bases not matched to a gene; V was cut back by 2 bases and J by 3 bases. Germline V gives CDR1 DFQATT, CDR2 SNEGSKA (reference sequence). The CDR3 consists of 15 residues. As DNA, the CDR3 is TGCAGTGCTAGACACCGGGACAGGGCCTTCTACGAGCAGTACTTC. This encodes CSARHRDRAFYEQYF.

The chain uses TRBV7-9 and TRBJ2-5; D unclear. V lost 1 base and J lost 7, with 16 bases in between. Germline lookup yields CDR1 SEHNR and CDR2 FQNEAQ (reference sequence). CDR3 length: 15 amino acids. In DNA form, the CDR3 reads TGTGCCAGCAGCTTAGAAGGAGACACTGTGGGGACCCAGTACTTC. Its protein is CASSLEGDTVGTQYF.

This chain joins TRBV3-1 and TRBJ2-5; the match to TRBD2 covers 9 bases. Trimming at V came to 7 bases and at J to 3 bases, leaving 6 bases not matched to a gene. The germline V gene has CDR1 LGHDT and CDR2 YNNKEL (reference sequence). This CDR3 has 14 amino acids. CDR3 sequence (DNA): TGTGCCAGCATGGGCGGGAGGGACGAAGAGACCCAGTACTTC. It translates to CASMGGRDEETQYF.

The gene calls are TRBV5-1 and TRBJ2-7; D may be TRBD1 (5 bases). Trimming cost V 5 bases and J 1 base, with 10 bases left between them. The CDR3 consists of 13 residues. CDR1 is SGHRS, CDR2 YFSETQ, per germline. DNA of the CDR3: TGCGCCAGCAGATCTACAGGATCCTACGAGCAGTACTTC. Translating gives CASRSTGSYEQYF.

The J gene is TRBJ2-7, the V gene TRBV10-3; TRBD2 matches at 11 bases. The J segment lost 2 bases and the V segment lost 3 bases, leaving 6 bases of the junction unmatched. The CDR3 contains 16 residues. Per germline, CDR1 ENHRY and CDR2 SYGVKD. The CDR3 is CAISEQPGLAAYEQYF. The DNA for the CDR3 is TGTGCCATCAGTGAACAGCCGGGACTAGCGGCCTACGAGCAGTACTTC.

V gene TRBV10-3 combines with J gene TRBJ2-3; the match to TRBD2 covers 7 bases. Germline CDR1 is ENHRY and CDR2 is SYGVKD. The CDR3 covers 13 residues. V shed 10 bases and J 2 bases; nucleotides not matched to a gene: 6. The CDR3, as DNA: TGTGCCACCGAAGCGGGAATCACAGATACGCAGTATTTT. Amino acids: CATEAGITDTQYF.

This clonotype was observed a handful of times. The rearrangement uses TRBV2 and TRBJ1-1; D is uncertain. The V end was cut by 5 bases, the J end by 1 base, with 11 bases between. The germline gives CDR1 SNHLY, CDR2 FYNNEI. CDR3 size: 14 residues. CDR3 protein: CASSSLAGNTEAFF. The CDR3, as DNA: TGTGCCAGCAGTAGCCTGGCGGGGAACACTGAAGCTTTCTTT.

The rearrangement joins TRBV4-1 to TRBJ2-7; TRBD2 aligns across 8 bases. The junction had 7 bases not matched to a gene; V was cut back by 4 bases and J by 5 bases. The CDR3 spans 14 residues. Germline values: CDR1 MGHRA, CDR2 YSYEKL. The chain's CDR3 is CASSPPGLEDEQYF. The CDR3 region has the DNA TGCGCCAGCAGCCCACCGGGACTAGAGGACGAGCAGTACTTC.

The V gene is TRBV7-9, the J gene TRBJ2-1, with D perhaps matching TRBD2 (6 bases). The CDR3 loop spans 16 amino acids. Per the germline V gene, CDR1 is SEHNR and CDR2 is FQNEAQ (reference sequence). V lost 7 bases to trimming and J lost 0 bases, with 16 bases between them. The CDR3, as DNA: TGTGCCAGCACCCTTACTGGAGGGAACTCCTACAATGAGCAGTTCTTC. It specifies CASTLTGGNSYNEQFF. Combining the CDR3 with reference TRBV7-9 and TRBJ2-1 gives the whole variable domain DTGVSQNPRHKITKRGQNVTFRCDPISEHNRLYWYRQTLGQGPEFLTYFQNEAQLEKSRLLSDRFSAERPKGSFSTLEIQRTEQGDSAMYLCASTLTGGNSYNEQFFGPGTRLTVL.

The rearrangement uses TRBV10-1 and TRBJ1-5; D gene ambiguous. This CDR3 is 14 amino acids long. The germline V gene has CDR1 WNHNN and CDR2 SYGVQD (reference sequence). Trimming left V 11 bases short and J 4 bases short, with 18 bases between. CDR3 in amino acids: CAGWSTRENQPQHF. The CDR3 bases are TGCGCCGGATGGAGCACTAGGGAAAATCAGCCCCAGCATTTT.

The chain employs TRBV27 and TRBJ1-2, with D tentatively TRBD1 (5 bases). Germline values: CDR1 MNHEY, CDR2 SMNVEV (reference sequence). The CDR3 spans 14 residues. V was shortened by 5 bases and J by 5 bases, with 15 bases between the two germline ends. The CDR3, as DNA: TGTGCCAGCAGTGCGTCGGGGGGTGCATATGGCTACACCTTC. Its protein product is CASSASGGAYGYTF.

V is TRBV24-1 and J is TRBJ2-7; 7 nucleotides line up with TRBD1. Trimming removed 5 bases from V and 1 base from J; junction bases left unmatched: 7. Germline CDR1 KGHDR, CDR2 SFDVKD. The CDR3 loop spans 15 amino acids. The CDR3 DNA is TGTGCCACCAGTGCTTCCGGGACAGCTTCCTACGAGCAGTACTTC. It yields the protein CATSASGTASYEQYF.